The rows below give T cell receptor beta chains drawn from one sample of a study of cytomegalovirus exposure and HLA in healthy donors. The method was immunoSEQ multiplex PCR; TCRdb's version includes in-frame clones alone and lacks a portion of them. Here the sample spans around 150,000 clones, about four fifths being singletons. The sequencing input was PBMCs. Receptor source: a girl between 10 and 17 years old in good health and CMV-seropositive. Each CDR3 is given with its conserved first and last residue. D genes are given only for firm matches. Clone size appears in some rows only: once, few, many, or a class for an expanded clone.

CDR3: CASSSGTILNNEQFF; DNA: TGTGCCAGCAGCTCCGGGACTATCCTCAACAATGAGCAGTTCTTC; D: TRBD2; size: -; V: TRBV5-4; J: TRBJ2-1
CDR3: CSGTPEAGEQFF; DNA: TGCAGCGGTACACCCGAAGCAGGTGAGCAGTTCTTC; D: -; size: once; V: TRBV29-1; J: TRBJ2-1
CDR3: CASGPSGGATGELFF; DNA: TGTGCTAGTGGTCCCAGTGGAGGGGCGACCGGGGAGCTGTTTTTT; D: -; size: -; V: TRBV12-5; J: TRBJ2-2
CDR3: CASSLNFRDLGQPQHF; DNA: TGTGCCAGCAGCTTGAACTTCAGGGATCTCGGTCAGCCCCAGCATTTT; D: -; size: -; V: TRBV7-8; J: TRBJ1-5
CDR3: CAISESLAGRSSTDTQYF; DNA: TGTGCCATCAGTGAATCCCTAGCGGGCCGATCTAGCACAGATACGCAGTATTTT; D: TRBD2; size: -; V: TRBV10-3; J: TRBJ2-3
CDR3: CASSDFRGRGVGGQYF; DNA: TGTGCCAGCAGTGACTTCCGGGGCAGGGGGGTAGGGGGGCAGTACTTC; D: -; size: -; V: TRBV6-1; J: TRBJ2-7
CDR3: CASRTSGDEQYF; DNA: TGCGCCAGCAGAACCTCGGGGGACGAGCAGTACTTC; D: -; size: -; V: TRBV5-1; J: TRBJ2-7
CDR3: CASSPNGESGTEAFF; DNA: TGCGCCAGCAGCCCGAACGGGGAGTCAGGCACTGAAGCTTTCTTT; D: -; size: -; V: TRBV5-1; J: TRBJ1-1
CDR3: CASSQIAGGRYNEQFF; DNA: TGTGCCAGCAGCCAGATAGCGGGGGGGCGATACAATGAGCAGTTCTTC; D: TRBD2; size: -; V: TRBV7-2; J: TRBJ2-1
CDR3: CASTQRRGNTGELFF; DNA: TGTGCCAGCACCCAAAGGAGGGGAAACACCGGGGAGCTGTTTTTT; D: -; size: -; V: TRBV2; J: TRBJ2-2
CDR3: CASSFRRGSYEQYF; DNA: TGTGCCAGCAGTTTTAGGAGGGGCTCCTACGAGCAGTACTTC; D: -; size: -; V: TRBV27; J: TRBJ2-7